Each of the 2 T cell receptor beta chains below was sequenced from the same sample in a study of T cells in Graves' hyperthyroidism and ophthalmopathy. Amplified regions were TCR beta CDR3 sequences from RNA transcripts. During a first-round RT-PCR of the TCR CDR3, the HTBI primer set was used. TCRdb redid the calling of the multiplex PCR reads with MiXCR, one entry per CDR3 protein. The repertoire holds under 300,000 distinct CDR3 sequences, 20% to 25% seen once, with around 65% in the top ten. Sequenced input: blood. These receptors originate from a man aged 25-45 years with Graves' ophthalmopathy.

This clonotype was counted a few times. The rearrangement links TRBV2 to TRBJ1-4; 9 bases fit TRBD1. V shed 4 bases and J 8 bases; nucleotides not matched to a gene: 5. The CDR3 is made up of 14 amino acids. Germline V lookup: CDR1 SNHLY, CDR2 FYNNEI. As DNA, the CDR3 is TGTGCCAGCAGTGTGGGACAGGGCCGGGAAAAACTGTTTTTT. Protein: CASSVGQGREKLFF. Supplemented by reference TRBV2 and TRBJ1-4, the full variable domain reads EPEVTQTPSHQVTQMGQEVILRCVPISNHLYFYWYRQILGQKVEFLVSFYNNEISEKSEIFDDQFSVERPDGSNFTLKIRSTKLEDSAMYFCASSVGQGREKLFFGSGTQLSVL.

The sample holds many counts of this clonotype. The chain combines TRBV24-1 with TRBJ2-1; 7 bases are shared with TRBD2. CDR3 length: 17 amino acids. Germline CDR1 is KGHDR and CDR2 is SFDVKD. With V trimmed by 2 bases and J by 7 bases, 13 bases remained unmatched. CDR3 region: CATSDYTPSRTSNEQFF. CDR3 DNA: TGTGCCACCAGTGATTATACCCCGAGTCGGACTAGTAATGAGCAGTTCTTC.